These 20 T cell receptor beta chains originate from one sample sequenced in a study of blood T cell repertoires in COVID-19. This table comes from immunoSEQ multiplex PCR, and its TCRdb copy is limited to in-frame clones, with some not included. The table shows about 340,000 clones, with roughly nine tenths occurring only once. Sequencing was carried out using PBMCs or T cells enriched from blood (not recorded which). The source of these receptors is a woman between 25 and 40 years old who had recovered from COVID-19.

The CDR3 protein is CAWSLGAGQETQYF. The CDR3 nucleotides read TGTGCCTGGAGTCTAGGGGCCGGCCAAGAGACCCAGTACTTC. This chain connects TRBV30 to TRBJ2-5, with D perhaps matching TRBD1 (5 bases). From germline, CDR1 is GTSNPN and CDR2 SVGIG (reference sequence). The germline V and J ends were trimmed by 2 bases and 1 base, with 11 bases remaining between them. The CDR3 has 14 residues.

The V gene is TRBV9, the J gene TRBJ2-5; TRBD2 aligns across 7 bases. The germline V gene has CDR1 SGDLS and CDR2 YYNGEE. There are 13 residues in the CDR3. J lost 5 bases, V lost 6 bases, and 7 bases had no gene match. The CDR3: CASMAGRAETQYF. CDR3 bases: TGTGCCAGCATGGCAGGGAGGGCGGAGACCCAGTACTTC.

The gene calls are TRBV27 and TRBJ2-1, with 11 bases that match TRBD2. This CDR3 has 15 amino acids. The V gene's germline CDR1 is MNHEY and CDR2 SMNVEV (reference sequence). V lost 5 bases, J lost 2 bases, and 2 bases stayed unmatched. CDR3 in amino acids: CASSRLAGTYNEQFF. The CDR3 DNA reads TGTGCCAGCAGTCGACTAGCGGGAACCTACAATGAGCAGTTCTTC.

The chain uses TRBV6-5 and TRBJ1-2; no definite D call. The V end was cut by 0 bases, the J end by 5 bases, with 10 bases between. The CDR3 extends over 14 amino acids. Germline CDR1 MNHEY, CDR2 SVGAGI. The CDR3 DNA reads TGTGCCAGCAGTTACTCGATCTTCAGTTATGGCTACACCTTC. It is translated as CASSYSIFSYGYTF.

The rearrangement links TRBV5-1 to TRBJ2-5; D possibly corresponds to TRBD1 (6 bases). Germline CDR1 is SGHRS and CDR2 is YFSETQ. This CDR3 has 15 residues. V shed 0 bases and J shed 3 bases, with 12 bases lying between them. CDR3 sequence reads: CASSLEYPGEETQYF. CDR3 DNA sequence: TGCGCCAGCAGCTTGGAATACCCAGGGGAAGAGACCCAGTACTTC.

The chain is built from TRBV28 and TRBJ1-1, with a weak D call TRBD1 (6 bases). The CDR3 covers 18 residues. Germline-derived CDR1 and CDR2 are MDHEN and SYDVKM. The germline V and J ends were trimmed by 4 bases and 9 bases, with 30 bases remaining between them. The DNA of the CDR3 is TGTGCCAGCAGTTCCCCTACAGGGTCCACACCGAAAGCTAGAAAAGCTTTCTTT. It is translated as CASSSPTGSTPKARKAFF.

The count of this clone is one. The CDR3 region is CAWSVGLGPAIYTEAFF. DNA of the CDR3: TGTGCCTGGAGTGTAGGACTCGGACCTGCCATTTACACTGAAGCTTTCTTT. The chain links TRBV30 to TRBJ1-1, with D unresolved. V was trimmed by 0 bases and J by 3 bases, leaving 20 bases between them. Germline-derived CDR1 and CDR2 are GTSNPN and SVGIG (reference sequence). This CDR3 region has 17 residues.

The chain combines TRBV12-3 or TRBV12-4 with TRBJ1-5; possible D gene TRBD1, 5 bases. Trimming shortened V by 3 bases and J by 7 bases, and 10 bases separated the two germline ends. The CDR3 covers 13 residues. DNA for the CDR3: TGTGCCAGCAGTTTTGGGGGGAGACAGCCCCAGCATTTT. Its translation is CASSFGGRQPQHF.

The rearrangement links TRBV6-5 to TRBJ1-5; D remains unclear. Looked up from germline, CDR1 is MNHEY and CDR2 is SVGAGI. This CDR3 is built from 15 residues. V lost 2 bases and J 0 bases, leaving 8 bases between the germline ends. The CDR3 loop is CASSYDSNSNQPQHF. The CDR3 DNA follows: TGTGCCAGCAGTTACGACTCGAATAGCAATCAGCCCCAGCATTTT.

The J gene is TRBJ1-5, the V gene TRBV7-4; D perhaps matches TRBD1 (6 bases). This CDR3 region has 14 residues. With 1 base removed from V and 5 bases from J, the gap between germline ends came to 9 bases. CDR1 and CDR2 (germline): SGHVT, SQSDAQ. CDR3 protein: CASSLGQGHQPQHF. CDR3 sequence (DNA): TGTGCCAGCAGCTTAGGGCAGGGGCATCAGCCCCAGCATTTT.

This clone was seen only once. CDR3 DNA: TGTGCCAGCAGTTTCGGGGGTAGGGAGCAGTTCTTC. It encodes CASSFGGREQFF. The chain couples TRBV12-3 or TRBV12-4 to TRBJ2-1; D possibly corresponds to TRBD2 (6 bases). This CDR3 comprises 12 residues. The ends were cut back, 3 bases at V and 10 bases at J, with 10 bases in the middle.

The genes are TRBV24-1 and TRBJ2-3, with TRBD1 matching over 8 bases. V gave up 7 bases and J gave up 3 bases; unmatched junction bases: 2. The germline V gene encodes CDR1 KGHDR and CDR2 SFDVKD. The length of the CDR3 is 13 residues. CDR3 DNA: TGTGCCACCAGCGGGACAGGAACAGATACGCAGTATTTT. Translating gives CATSGTGTDTQYF.

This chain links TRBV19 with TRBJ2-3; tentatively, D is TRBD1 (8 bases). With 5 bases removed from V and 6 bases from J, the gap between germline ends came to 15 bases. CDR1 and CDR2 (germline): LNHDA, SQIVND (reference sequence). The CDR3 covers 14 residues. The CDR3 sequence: CASSSGQGGDTQYF. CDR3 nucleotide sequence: TGTGCCAGTAGTTCTGGACAGGGAGGGGATACGCAGTATTTT.

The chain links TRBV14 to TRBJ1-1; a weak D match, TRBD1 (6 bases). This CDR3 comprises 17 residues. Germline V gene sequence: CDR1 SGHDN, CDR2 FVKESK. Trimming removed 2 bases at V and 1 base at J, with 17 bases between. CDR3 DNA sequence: TGTGCCAGCAGCCAAACCTCCCGACAGGACAAGAACACTGAAGCTTTCTTT. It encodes CASSQTSRQDKNTEAFF.

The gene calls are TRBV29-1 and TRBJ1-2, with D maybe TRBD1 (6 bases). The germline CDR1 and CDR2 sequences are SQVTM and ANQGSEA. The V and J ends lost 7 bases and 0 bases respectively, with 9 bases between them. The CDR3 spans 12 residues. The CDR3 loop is CSAGTSNYGYTF. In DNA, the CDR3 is TGCAGCGCCGGGACATCTAACTATGGCTACACCTTC.

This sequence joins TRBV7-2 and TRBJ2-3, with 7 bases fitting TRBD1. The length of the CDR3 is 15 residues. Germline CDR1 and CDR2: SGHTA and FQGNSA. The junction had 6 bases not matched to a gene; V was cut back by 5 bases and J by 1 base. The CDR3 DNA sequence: TGTGCCAGCAGCACACAGGGGACCGGCACAGATACGCAGTATTTT. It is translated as CASSTQGTGTDTQYF. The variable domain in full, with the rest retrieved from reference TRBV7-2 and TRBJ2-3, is GAGVSQSPSNKVTEKGKDVELRCDPISGHTALYWYRQSLGQGLEFLIYFQGNSAPDKSGLPSDRFSAERTGGSVSTLTIQRTQQEDSAVYLCASSTQGTGTDTQYFGPGTRLTVL.

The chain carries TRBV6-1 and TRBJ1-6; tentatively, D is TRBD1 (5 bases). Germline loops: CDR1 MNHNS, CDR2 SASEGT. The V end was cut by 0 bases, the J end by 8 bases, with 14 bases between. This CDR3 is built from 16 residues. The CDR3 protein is CASSEAAGRPYSPLHF. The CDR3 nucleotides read TGTGCCAGCAGTGAAGCTGCGGGACGCCCCTATTCACCCCTCCACTTT.

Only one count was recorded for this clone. The CDR3 coding sequence is TGTGCCAGCAGTTACGGGACAGGGGGTACGCAAGAGACCCAGTACTTC. Translating it yields CASSYGTGGTQETQYF. The genes are TRBV6-2 or TRBV6-3 and TRBJ2-5; the match to TRBD1 covers 11 bases. The V gene's germline CDR1 is MNHEY and CDR2 SVGEGT. J was trimmed by 2 bases and V by 2 bases; bases with no gene match: 4. CDR3 length: 16 residues.

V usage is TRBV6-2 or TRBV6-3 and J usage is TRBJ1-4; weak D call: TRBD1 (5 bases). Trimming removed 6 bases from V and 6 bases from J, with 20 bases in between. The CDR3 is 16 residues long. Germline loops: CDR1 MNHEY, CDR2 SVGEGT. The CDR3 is CASSYLKGTADEKLFF. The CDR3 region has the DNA TGTGCCAGCAGCTATCTTAAGGGGACTGCCGATGAAAAACTGTTTTTT.

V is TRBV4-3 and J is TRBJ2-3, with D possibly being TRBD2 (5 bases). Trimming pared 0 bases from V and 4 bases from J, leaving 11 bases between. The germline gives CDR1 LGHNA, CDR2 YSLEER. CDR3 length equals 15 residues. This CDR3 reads CASSQDWLASDTQYF. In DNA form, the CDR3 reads TGCGCCAGCAGCCAAGATTGGCTAGCTTCAGATACGCAGTATTTT.